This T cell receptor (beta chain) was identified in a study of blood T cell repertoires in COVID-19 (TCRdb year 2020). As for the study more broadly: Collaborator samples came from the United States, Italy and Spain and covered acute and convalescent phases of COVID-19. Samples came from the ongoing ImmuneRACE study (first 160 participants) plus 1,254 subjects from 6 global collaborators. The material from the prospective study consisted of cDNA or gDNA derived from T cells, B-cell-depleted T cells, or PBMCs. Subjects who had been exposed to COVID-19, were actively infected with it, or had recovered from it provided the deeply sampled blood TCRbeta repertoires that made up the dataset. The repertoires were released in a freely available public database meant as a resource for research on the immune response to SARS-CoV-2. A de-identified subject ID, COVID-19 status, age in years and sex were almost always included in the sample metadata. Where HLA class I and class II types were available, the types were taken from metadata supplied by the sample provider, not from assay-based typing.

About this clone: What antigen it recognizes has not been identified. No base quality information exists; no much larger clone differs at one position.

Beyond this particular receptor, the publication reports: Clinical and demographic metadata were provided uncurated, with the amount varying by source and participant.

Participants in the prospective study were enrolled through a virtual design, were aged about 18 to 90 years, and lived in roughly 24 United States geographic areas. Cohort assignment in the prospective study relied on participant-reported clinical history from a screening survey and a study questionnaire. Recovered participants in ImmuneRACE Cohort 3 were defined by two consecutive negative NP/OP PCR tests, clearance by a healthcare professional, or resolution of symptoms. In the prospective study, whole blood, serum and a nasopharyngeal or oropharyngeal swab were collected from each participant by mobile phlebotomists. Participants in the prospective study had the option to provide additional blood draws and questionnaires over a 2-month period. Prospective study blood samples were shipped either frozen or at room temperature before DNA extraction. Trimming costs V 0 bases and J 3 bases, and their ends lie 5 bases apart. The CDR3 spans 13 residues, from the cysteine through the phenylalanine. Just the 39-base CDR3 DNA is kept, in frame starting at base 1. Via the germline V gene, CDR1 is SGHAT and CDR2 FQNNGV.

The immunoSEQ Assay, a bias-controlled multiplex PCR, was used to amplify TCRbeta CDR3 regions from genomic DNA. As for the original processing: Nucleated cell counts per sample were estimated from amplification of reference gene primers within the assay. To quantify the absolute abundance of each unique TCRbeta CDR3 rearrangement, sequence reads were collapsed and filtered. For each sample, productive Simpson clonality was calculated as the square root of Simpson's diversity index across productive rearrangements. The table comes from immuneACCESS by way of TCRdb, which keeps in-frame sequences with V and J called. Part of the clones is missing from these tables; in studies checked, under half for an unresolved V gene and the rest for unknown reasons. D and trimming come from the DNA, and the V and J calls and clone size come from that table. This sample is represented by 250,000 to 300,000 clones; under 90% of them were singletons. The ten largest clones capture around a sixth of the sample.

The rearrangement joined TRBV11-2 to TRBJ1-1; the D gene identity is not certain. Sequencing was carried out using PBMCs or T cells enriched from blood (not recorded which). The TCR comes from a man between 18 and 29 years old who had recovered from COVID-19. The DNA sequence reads TGTGCCAGCAGCTTAGATCTGTACACTGAAGCTTTCTTT. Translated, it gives CASSLDLYTEAFF.